These 13 T cell receptor beta chains were sequenced from one sample in a study of a mutant IDH1 vaccine in newly diagnosed glioma. The antigens for these receptors are not known. This table comes from immunoSEQ multiplex PCR, and its TCRdb copy is limited to in-frame clones, with some not included. In the table there are around 57,000 clones, around nine tenths of which are singletons. This sample's time point: week 11, during vaccination. A 20-mer mutant IDH1 peptide at 300 ug was injected subcutaneously with topical imiquimod. The starting material was PBMCs, obtained from a glioma patient whose treatment included an IDH1 peptide vaccine. The receptors come from a middle-aged man with glioma.

The chain combines TRBV28 with TRBJ1-1; no definite D call. CDR1 and CDR2 (germline): MDHEN, SYDVKM. The CDR3 has 15 residues. With 9 bases removed from V and 1 base from J, the gap between germline ends came to 18 bases. CDR3 protein: CASTNGVWGNTEAFF. The CDR3 bases are TGTGCCAGTACGAATGGGGTTTGGGGGAACACTGAAGCTTTCTTT.

The gene calls are TRBV27 and TRBJ1-6; 8 nucleotides line up with TRBD1. Germline V lookup: CDR1 MNHEY, CDR2 SMNVEV (reference sequence). V was pared by 8 bases and J by 0 bases, with 3 bases of the junction left unmatched. The CDR3 is made up of 15 amino acids. The CDR3 here is CASSDRGSYNSPLHF. The CDR3, as DNA: TGTGCCAGCTCAGACAGGGGCTCCTATAATTCACCCCTCCACTTT.

The rearrangement uses TRBV7-2 and TRBJ2-3; 11 bases are shared with TRBD1. In germline, CDR1 is SGHTA, CDR2 FQGNSA. The CDR3 sequence is 15 residues long. V dropped 4 bases and J dropped 4; count of bases not matched to a gene: 4. DNA of the CDR3: TGTGCCAGCAGCTACGGACAGGGGGCGGCAGATACGCAGTATTTT. Residues: CASSYGQGAADTQYF.

This chain uses TRBV5-4 with TRBJ2-2; no clear D. Germline-derived CDR1 and CDR2 are SGHNT and YYREEE (reference sequence). This CDR3 comprises 14 residues. The V end was cut by 4 bases, the J end by 6 bases, with 13 bases between. In DNA, the CDR3 is TGTGCCAGCAGCGAAACTCCTACCCCCGGGGAGCTGTTTTTT. Protein product: CASSETPTPGELFF.

The rearrangement uses TRBV2 and TRBJ1-1; D possibly corresponds to TRBD1 (5 bases). V was trimmed by 8 bases and J by 3 bases, leaving 13 bases between them. The CDR3 is 13 residues long. Germline-derived CDR1 and CDR2 are SNHLY and FYNNEI. In nucleotides, the CDR3 is TGTGCCAGCGACAAGCCGGGGGACACTGAAGCTTTCTTT. Translated: CASDKPGDTEAFF.

The chain is built from TRBV6-1 and TRBJ1-5, with TRBD1 identical over 11 bases. Unmatched junction bases numbered 7, after V lost 9 bases and J lost 9 bases. CDR1 and CDR2 (germline): MNHNS, SASEGT. This CDR3 spans 13 amino acids. For the CDR3, the DNA is TGTGCCAGTCTCCGGGACAGGGGGTGGCCCCAGCATTTT. It yields the protein CASLRDRGWPQHF.

In this sample, this clone turned up a few times. The chain couples TRBV13 to TRBJ2-5; TRBD1 is a possible D gene (6 bases). The CDR3 runs to 14 residues. The germline V gene has CDR1 PRHDT and CDR2 FYEKMQ (reference sequence). The germline V and J ends were trimmed by 5 bases and 3 bases, with 13 bases remaining between them. CDR3 residues: CASSKSDRKETQYF. The CDR3 DNA is TGTGCCAGCAGCAAATCGGACAGAAAAGAGACCCAGTACTTC.

The CDR3 sequence: CASSLGQGGHEQYV. CDR3 sequence (DNA): TGCGCCAGCAGCTTGGGACAAGGGGGCCACGAGCAGTACGTC. The chain uses TRBV5-1 and TRBJ2-7; TRBD1 agrees at 7 bases. Germline V gene lookup returns CDR1 SGHRS and CDR2 YFSETQ. CDR3 size: 14 residues. Losses at the gene ends were 0 bases for V and 5 bases for J; bases not matched to a gene: 5.

The chain combines TRBV4-2 with TRBJ2-3; 11 nucleotides agree with TRBD2. Germline V gene lookup returns CDR1 LGHNA and CDR2 YNFKEQ. Germline trimming cut 0 bases from V and 5 bases from J; bases unmatched to any gene: 4. The CDR3 contains 16 residues. The CDR3 nucleotides read TGTGCCAGCAGCCAAGATAGCGGGAGGGCGGGAGATACGCAGTATTTT. Protein sequence: CASSQDSGRAGDTQYF.

The chain is built from TRBV29-1 and TRBJ1-1, with D hard to call. Germline lookup yields CDR1 SQVTM and CDR2 ANQGSEA. With 4 bases removed from V and 7 bases from J, the gap between germline ends came to 13 bases. This CDR3 region has 12 residues. CDR3 nucleotide sequence: TGCAGCGTTGCCTACCTTGGAGGTGAAGCTTTCTTT. Protein sequence: CSVAYLGGEAFF. Variable domain in full (rest from reference TRBV29-1 and TRBJ1-1): SAVISQKPSRDICQRGTSLTIQCQVDSQVTMMFWYRQQPGQSLTLIATANQGSEATYESGFVIDKFPISRPNLTFSTLTVSNMSPEDSSIYLCSVAYLGGEAFFGQGTRLTVV.

The V and J genes are TRBV25-1 and TRBJ1-4; 7 bases fit TRBD1. This CDR3 comprises 17 residues. From germline, CDR1 is MGHDK and CDR2 SYGVNS. V lost 8 bases to trimming and J lost 0 bases; unmatched junction nucleotides: 12. CDR3 DNA: TGTGCCAGCGGGGACAGACTAACCTCCGCAACTAATGAAAAACTGTTTTTT. Its translation: CASGDRLTSATNEKLFF.

This clone was seen only once. This rearrangement joins TRBV10-3 to TRBJ2-1, with 15 bases lining up with TRBD2. This CDR3 is 17 amino acids long. After removal of 7 bases from V and 0 bases from J, the junction contained 4 bases not matched to a gene. Germline CDR1 is ENHRY and CDR2 is SYGVKD. CDR3 loop: CAITGTSGRSSYNEQFF. CDR3 DNA sequence: TGTGCCATCACCGGGACTAGCGGGAGGAGCTCCTACAATGAGCAGTTCTTC.

This chain joins TRBV7-9 and TRBJ2-7; D is perhaps TRBD1 (6 bases). Between the trimmed V and J ends, which lost 0 bases and 6 bases, there was a span of 9 bases. The CDR3 spans 13 residues. Germline V gene sequence: CDR1 SEHNR, CDR2 FQNEAQ (reference sequence). The CDR3 sequence: CASSLAQGIEQYV. The CDR3 DNA is TGTGCCAGCAGCTTAGCGCAGGGGATCGAGCAGTACGTC.